Shown below are 8 T cell receptor beta chains from a single sample sequenced in a study of blood T cell repertoires in COVID-19. TCRdb's copy holds only in-frame clones and misses some; the assay was immunoSEQ multiplex PCR. The table includes hundreds of thousands of clones, around 84% detected once. Sequenced: PBMCs or T cells enriched from blood (not recorded which). All receptors derive from a man in his thirties or forties who had recovered from COVID-19.

The chain links TRBV28 to TRBJ2-5, with 10 bases aligning to TRBD2. V gave up 5 bases and J gave up 0 bases; unmatched junction bases: 12. Germline V lookup: CDR1 MDHEN, CDR2 SYDVKM. This CDR3 has 18 residues. As DNA, the CDR3 is TGTGCCAGCAGTACTATAGCGGGGGGACTGAGGTACCAAGAGACCCAGTACTTC. Its translation is CASSTIAGGLRYQETQYF. The full variable domain, in which reference TRBV28 and TRBJ2-5 provide the parts outside the CDR3, is DVKVTQSSRYLVKRTGEKVFLECVQDMDHENMFWYRQDPGLGLRLIYFSYDVKMKEKGDIPEGYSVSREKKERFSLILESASTNQTSMYLCASSTIAGGLRYQETQYFGPGTRLLVL.

In its sample, this clone was seen a few times. The chain combines TRBV7-9 with TRBJ1-1, with TRBD1 as a possible D gene (5 bases). Germline loops: CDR1 SEHNR, CDR2 FQNEAQ (reference sequence). The length of the CDR3 is 16 residues. V was pared by 1 base and J by 1 base, with 13 bases between. The CDR3 loop is CASSLGGASGNTEAFF. The CDR3 coding sequence is TGTGCCAGCAGCTTAGGTGGGGCTAGTGGGAACACTGAAGCTTTCTTT.

This clone turned up a few times. V and J are TRBV5-1 and TRBJ1-5, with D uncertain. Germline V gene sequence: CDR1 SGHRS, CDR2 YFSETQ. There are 14 residues in the CDR3. Deletions cut 4 bases from V and 2 bases from J, with 10 bases between. CDR3 bases: TGCGCCAGCAGCCCGGTGGGAGGCAATCAGCCCCAGCATTTT. Protein product: CASSPVGGNQPQHF.

This rearrangement joins TRBV27 to TRBJ2-1; TRBD2 aligns across 10 bases. Germline lookup yields CDR1 MNHEY and CDR2 SMNVEV (reference sequence). This CDR3 spans 17 amino acids. Germline trimming cut 5 bases from V and 7 bases from J; bases unmatched to any gene: 14. CDR3 amino acids: CASSPLPAGGPQNEQFF. The DNA for the CDR3 is TGTGCCAGCAGTCCCCTACCAGCGGGAGGGCCTCAGAATGAGCAGTTCTTC.

This clone showed up just a few times. The chain is built from TRBV29-1 and TRBJ2-2; weak D call: TRBD1 (6 bases). V was pared by 8 bases and J by 4 bases, with 14 bases between. This CDR3 has 13 amino acids. The germline CDR1 and CDR2 sequences are SQVTM and ANQGSEA. DNA of the CDR3: TGCAGCTCCCAACAGGGTACCACCGGGGAGCTGTTTTTT. Its translation is CSSQQGTTGELFF.

The chain is built from TRBV11-2 and TRBJ1-1; D is possibly TRBD1 (6 bases). This CDR3 is 16 amino acids long. Trimming cost V 2 bases and J 3 bases, with 16 bases left between them. CDR1 is SGHAT, CDR2 FQNNGV, per germline. CDR3 residues: CASSLRVTGYDTEAFF. For the CDR3, the DNA is TGTGCCAGCAGCTTAAGAGTCACAGGGTACGACACTGAAGCTTTCTTT.

The chain combines TRBV2 with TRBJ2-5; 9 bases align to TRBD2. CDR3 size: 16 residues. Germline values: CDR1 SNHLY, CDR2 FYNNEI. Trimming at V came to 6 bases and at J to 5 bases, leaving 13 bases not matched to a gene. CDR3 bases: TGTGCCAGCAGGGCGGGAGCGGGAGGCCCTCCGGAGACCCAGTACTTC. Its protein is CASRAGAGGPPETQYF.

The chain couples TRBV4-1 to TRBJ2-2; 7 bases agree with TRBD2. Trimming at V came to 2 bases and at J to 1 base, leaving 4 bases not matched to a gene. The CDR3 is 16 amino acids. Germline CDR1 and CDR2: MGHRA and YSYEKL. The CDR3 region is CASSQRWEGNTGELFF. CDR3 bases: TGCGCCAGCAGCCAACGGTGGGAGGGGAACACCGGGGAGCTGTTTTTT.